Sequencing of this TCR beta chain was carried out in a study of OX40 agonist ivuxolimab in advanced cancers. Study information: Ivuxolimab is a fully human IgG2 antibody that activates OX40 (CD134).

Some clones are missing from TCRdb's copy, which holds only in-frame ones; the method was immunoSEQ multiplex PCR. The sample contains some 51,000 clones, about 90% of which appear only once. Germline loops: CDR1 LGHNA, CDR2 YNFKEQ. The CDR3 contains 18 residues. V lost 5 bases and J lost 3, with 24 bases in between. This receptor was identified in an adult with an advanced solid tumor such as melanoma, head and neck, liver or kidney cancer. This specimen was CD4+ or CD8+ T cells sorted from blood, taken in a trial of the OX40 agonist ivuxolimab. This sequence joins TRBV4-2 and TRBJ2-3; D is perhaps TRBD1 or TRBD2 (6 bases each). This CDR3 reads CASSVTPLVGGRTDTQYF. The CDR3 DNA reads TGTGCCAGCAGCGTTACTCCTTTAGTGGGGGGCCGAACAGATACGCAGTATTTT.